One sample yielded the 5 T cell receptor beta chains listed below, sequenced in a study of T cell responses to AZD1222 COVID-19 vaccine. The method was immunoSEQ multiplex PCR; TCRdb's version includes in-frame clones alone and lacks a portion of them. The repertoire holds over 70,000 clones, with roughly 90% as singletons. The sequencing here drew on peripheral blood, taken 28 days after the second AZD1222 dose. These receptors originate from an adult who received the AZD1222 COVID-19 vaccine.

DNA for the CDR3: TGTGCCAGCAGTTTATCGGGCACCGGGGAGCTGTTTTTT. Residues: CASSLSGTGELFF. V usage is TRBV27 and J usage is TRBJ2-2; no reliable D call. This CDR3 is 13 amino acids long. The germline CDR1 and CDR2 sequences are MNHEY and SMNVEV (reference sequence). V was shortened by 0 bases and J by 4 bases, with 3 bases between the two germline ends.

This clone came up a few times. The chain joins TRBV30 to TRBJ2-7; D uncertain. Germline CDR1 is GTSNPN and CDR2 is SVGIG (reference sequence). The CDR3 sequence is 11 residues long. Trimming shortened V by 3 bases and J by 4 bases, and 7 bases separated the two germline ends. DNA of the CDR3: TGTGCCTGGAGCCCACAATACGAGCAGTACTTC. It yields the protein CAWSPQYEQYF.

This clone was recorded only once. CDR3 nucleotides: TGTGCCAGCAGCTGGGACAGGGACAGAACTGGGGAGCAGTACTTC. As protein: CASSWDRDRTGEQYF. The chain joins TRBV11-1 to TRBJ2-7; 9 bases are shared with TRBD1. This CDR3 is built from 15 residues. Trimming cost V 4 bases and J 7 bases; bases outside gene matches: 11. The germline V gene encodes CDR1 SGHAT and CDR2 FQDESV (reference sequence).

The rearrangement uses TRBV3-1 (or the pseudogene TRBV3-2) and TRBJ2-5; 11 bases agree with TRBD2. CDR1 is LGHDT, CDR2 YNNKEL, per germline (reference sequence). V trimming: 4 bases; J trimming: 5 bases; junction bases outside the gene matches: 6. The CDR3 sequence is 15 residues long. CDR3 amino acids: CASSLTRTSGETQYF. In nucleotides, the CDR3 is TGTGCCAGCAGCCTTACCCGGACTAGCGGGGAGACCCAGTACTTC.

This CDR3 reads CASSQAAGVMNTEAFF. CDR3 nucleotide sequence: TGTGCCAGCAGCCAGGCGGCAGGGGTCATGAACACTGAAGCTTTCTTT. This rearrangement joins TRBV3-1 (or the pseudogene TRBV3-2) to TRBJ1-1, with a tentative D call TRBD1 (6 bases). CDR1 is LGHDT and CDR2 is YNNKEL in the germline V gene (reference sequence). CDR3 length equals 16 residues. The ends were cut back, 3 bases at V and 0 bases at J, with 14 bases in the middle.